One sample yielded the 20 T cell receptor beta chains listed below, sequenced in a study of T-cell memory formation after mild COVID-19. Using its own MiXCR run on the 5' RACE reads, TCRdb lists one record per CDR3 protein. Altogether around 390,000 distinct CDR3 sequences are present, about 16% being singletons, with the ten largest covering about 22%. The source material was PBMCs or a T cell subset sorted from them (not recorded which). The receptors originated from a man aged 18 to 30 who had mild COVID-19 (a few samples of this study predate the infection). Cell type and time point are not known.

This clonotype has more than one count but fewer than ten. This sequence joins TRBV14 and TRBJ2-1, with 7 bases identical to TRBD2. This CDR3 contains 15 residues. Germline lookup yields CDR1 SGHDN and CDR2 FVKESK. Unmatched junction bases numbered 3, after V lost 1 base and J lost 3 bases. The CDR3 is CASSQGRGFYNEQFF. CDR3 nucleotide sequence: TGTGCCAGCAGCCAAGGGCGGGGGTTCTACAATGAGCAGTTCTTC.

The chain joins TRBV6-2 or TRBV6-3 to TRBJ2-3, with 10 nucleotides matching TRBD1. The CDR3 spans 14 residues. Trimming at V came to 7 bases and at J to 5 bases, leaving 6 bases not matched to a gene. Germline V gives CDR1 MNHEY, CDR2 SVGEGT. In nucleotides, the CDR3 is TGTGCCAGCATCCCGGGACAGGGGATAGATACGCAGTATTTT. Its translation is CASIPGQGIDTQYF.

About this clonotype: At one end the junction does not follow the germline gene, possibly because of a read error. For the CDR3, the DNA is TGTGCCAGTAGCATAGACAGAGGACCCCTGCAAGCTTTCTTT. Translation gives CASSIDRGPLQAFF. The chain couples TRBV19 to TRBJ1-1; D possibly corresponds to TRBD1 (5 bases). Per germline, CDR1 LNHDA and CDR2 SQIVND (reference sequence). The CDR3 is made up of 14 amino acids.

The table lists this clonotype with a few counts. The rearrangement links TRBV6-2 or TRBV6-3 to TRBJ2-2, with no clear D. The CDR3 length is 12 residues. With 2 bases removed from V and 13 bases from J, the gap between germline ends came to 11 bases. The germline gives CDR1 MNHEY, CDR2 SVGEGT. The CDR3 sequence is CASSYGPLGLFF. The CDR3 DNA sequence: TGTGCCAGCAGTTACGGGCCGCTGGGGCTGTTTTTT.

CDR3 coding DNA: TGCAGTGCTAGAGATCCCCGTCGGGGAGAAAGTGAAGCTTTCTTT. Translation gives CSARDPRRGESEAFF. J is TRBJ1-1 and V is TRBV20-1, with D unresolved. CDR3 length: 15 residues. The germline gives CDR1 DFQATT, CDR2 SNEGSKA (reference sequence). V lost 0 bases and J 7 bases, leaving 18 bases between the germline ends.

There are a few counts of this clonotype. The rearrangement links TRBV10-3 to TRBJ1-2; weak D call: TRBD1 (6 bases). V was trimmed by 2 bases and J by 3 bases, leaving 10 bases between them. This CDR3 spans 14 amino acids. CDR1 and CDR2 (germline): ENHRY, SYGVKD. This chain's CDR3 is CAISEQDSDYGYTF. The CDR3 nucleotides read TGTGCCATCAGTGAGCAGGACAGCGACTATGGCTACACCTTC.

This clonotype was counted a few times. This chain joins TRBV12-5 and TRBJ1-1; D gene uncertain. Germline CDR1 is LGHNT and CDR2 is FRNRAP. V gave up 4 bases and J gave up 7 bases, with 10 bases separating them. This CDR3 is 12 amino acids long. CDR3 residues: CASGSTRYEAFF. The CDR3 DNA is TGTGCTAGTGGTTCGACCCGATATGAAGCTTTCTTT.

This clonotype came up a few times. CDR3 DNA sequence: TGTGCCAGCAGTTACTCGAACCAGGGGAACACTGAAGCTTTCTTT. It codes for CASSYSNQGNTEAFF. The gene calls are TRBV6-5 and TRBJ1-1; a weak D match, TRBD1 (5 bases). CDR1 and CDR2 from the germline V gene are MNHEY and SVGAGI. This CDR3 contains 15 residues. Trimming took 0 bases from V and 1 from J, leaving 9 bases between them.

This chain connects TRBV5-4 to TRBJ2-5, with 8 bases matching TRBD1. The CDR3 spans 17 residues. J gave up 2 bases and V 6 bases, and 15 bases lay outside the gene matches. Looked up from germline, CDR1 is SGHNT and CDR2 is YYREEE (reference sequence). The CDR3 here is CASTPTGEWGPQETQYF. DNA for the CDR3: TGTGCCAGCACCCCGACAGGGGAGTGGGGGCCTCAAGAGACCCAGTACTTC.

V usage is TRBV6-1 and J usage is TRBJ1-2; D possibly corresponds to TRBD1 (6 bases). The CDR3 runs to 12 residues. Germline CDR1 and CDR2: MNHNS and SASEGT. V lost 4 bases, J lost 7 bases, and 10 bases lay in between. The CDR3 loop is CASSGGRSGYTF. As DNA, the CDR3 is TGTGCCAGCAGTGGGGGGCGTAGTGGCTACACCTTC.

The chain employs TRBV20-1 and TRBJ2-2, with D uncertain. The CDR3 totals 13 residues. Between the trimmed V and J ends, which lost 6 bases and 0 bases, there was a span of 8 bases. Germline assignment: CDR1 DFQATT and CDR2 SNEGSKA (reference sequence). The CDR3 nucleotides are TGCAGTGCCAGTGACTCGAACACCGGGGAGCTGTTTTTT. Encoded protein: CSASDSNTGELFF.

This rearrangement joins TRBV20-1 to TRBJ2-5; 7 nucleotides match TRBD1. CDR1 is DFQATT and CDR2 is SNEGSKA in the germline V gene (reference sequence). The CDR3 contains 13 residues. Trimming removed 5 bases from V and 5 bases from J; junction bases left unmatched: 8. The CDR3 nucleotides are TGCAGTGCTGGCGAGGGGGCTAGGGAGACCCAGTACTTC. Its translation is CSAGEGARETQYF.

This clonotype was found a few times. V is TRBV7-9 and J is TRBJ2-7, with D hard to call. The CDR3 runs 13 residues. Trimming took 5 bases from V and 6 from J, leaving 14 bases between them. Germline V gene sequence: CDR1 SEHNR, CDR2 FQNEAQ (reference sequence). In DNA, the CDR3 is TGTGCCAGCAGCCCTCCATTTCAGTTCGAGCAGTACTTC. Its translation is CASSPPFQFEQYF.

The V and J genes are TRBV7-2 and TRBJ2-4, with 7 nucleotides matching TRBD1. The CDR3 length is 14 residues. V lost 5 bases to trimming and J lost 6 bases; unmatched junction nucleotides: 7. Germline assignment: CDR1 SGHTA and CDR2 FQGNSA. The DNA for the CDR3 is TGTGCCAGCAGCACGTGGACAGGTAGAAACATTCAGTACTTC. Amino acid sequence: CASSTWTGRNIQYF. The complete variable domain, with remaining parts taken from reference TRBV7-2 and TRBJ2-4, reads GAGVSQSPSNKVTEKGKDVELRCDPISGHTALYWYRQSLGQGLEFLIYFQGNSAPDKSGLPSDRFSAERTGGSVSTLTIQRTQQEDSAVYLCASSTWTGRNIQYFGAGTRLSVL.

This clonotype has ten or more counts. This chain joins TRBV7-2 and TRBJ2-5; 7 bases map to TRBD1. This CDR3 has 15 residues. Germline lookup yields CDR1 SGHTA and CDR2 FQGNSA. With 5 bases clipped from V and 5 bases from J, the junction kept 11 bases outside the gene matches. The CDR3 DNA follows: TGTGCCAGCAGCGTTGACAGGGCTAGACGGGAGACCCAGTACTTC. Protein: CASSVDRARRETQYF.

Only a few counts were recorded for this clonotype. The genes are TRBV15 and TRBJ2-3; D gene unclear. The CDR3 has 13 amino acids. Germline CDR1 is LNHNV and CDR2 is YYDKDF (reference sequence). The V and J ends lost 5 bases and 6 bases respectively, with 12 bases between them. This chain's CDR3 is CATSFRPVDTQYF. CDR3 sequence (DNA): TGTGCCACCAGCTTCAGACCCGTGGATACGCAGTATTTT.

This chain links TRBV7-6 with TRBJ1-4, with a weak D call TRBD1 (6 bases). V lost 4 bases and J 5 bases, leaving 14 bases between the germline ends. The CDR3 sequence is 15 residues long. Germline V gene data show CDR1 as SGHVS and CDR2 as FNYEAQ. The CDR3 DNA sequence: TGTGCCAGCAGCTCAGAGGACAGACTAAATGAAAAACTGTTTTTT. It yields the protein CASSSEDRLNEKLFF.

This clonotype has a handful of counts. The chain couples TRBV7-9 to TRBJ1-2, with D uncertain. CDR3 length: 13 residues. With 6 bases removed from V and 6 bases from J, the gap between germline ends came to 14 bases. Germline V gives CDR1 SEHNR, CDR2 FQNEAQ (reference sequence). CDR3 protein: CASSRTNRDGYTF. In nucleotides, the CDR3 is TGTGCCAGCAGTCGAACTAATAGGGATGGCTACACCTTC.

This clonotype has a count of ten or more. The rearrangement joins TRBV6-6 to TRBJ1-2, with TRBD1 as a possible D gene (5 bases). CDR3 size: 14 residues. Germline values: CDR1 MNHNY, CDR2 SVGAGI (reference sequence). Trimming took 2 bases from V and 3 from J, leaving 10 bases between them. The CDR3 DNA sequence: TGTGCCAGCAGTTACCTACCGGGGGACTATGGCTACACCTTC. This sequence encodes CASSYLPGDYGYTF.

This clonotype has more than one count but fewer than ten. V is TRBV4-3 and J is TRBJ2-7, with D uncertain. Germline CDR1 LGHNA, CDR2 YSLEER. Between the trimmed V and J ends, which lost 1 base and 6 bases, there was a span of 7 bases. CDR3 length: 12 amino acids. The CDR3 DNA reads TGCGCCAGCAGCCAAGTGGTAGGCGAGCAGTACTTC. It codes for CASSQVVGEQYF.